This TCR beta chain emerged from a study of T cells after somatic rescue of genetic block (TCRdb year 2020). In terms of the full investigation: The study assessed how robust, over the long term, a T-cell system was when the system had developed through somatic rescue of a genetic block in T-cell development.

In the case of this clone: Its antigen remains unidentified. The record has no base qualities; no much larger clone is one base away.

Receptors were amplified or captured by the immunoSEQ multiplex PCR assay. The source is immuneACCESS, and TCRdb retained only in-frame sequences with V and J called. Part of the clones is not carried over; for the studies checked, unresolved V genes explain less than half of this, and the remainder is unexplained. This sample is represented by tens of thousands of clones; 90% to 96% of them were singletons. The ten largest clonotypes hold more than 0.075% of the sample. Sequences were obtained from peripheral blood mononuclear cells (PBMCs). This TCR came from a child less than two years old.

The DNA reads TGTGCCAGCTCACCTTCAGGGAACGAGCAGTACTTC. This yields the protein CASSPSGNEQYF. The V and J genes are TRBV18 and TRBJ2-7; the D gene is perhaps TRBD1, from 5 matching bases. Between the V and J ends, shortened by 3 bases and 5 bases respectively, the junction contains 8 bases. The CDR3 covers 12 residues, taking in both the cysteine and the phenylalanine. The DNA shown is the 36-base CDR3, in frame from base 1. In the germline V gene, CDR1 corresponds to KGHSH and CDR2 to LQKENI.